This T cell receptor beta chain was obtained from a study of siplizumab effects on memory and regulatory T cells. Study-level findings and limits: An assignable phenotype, naive or memory, was missing from roughly 76-95% of proliferating CD4+ or CD8+ clones. Contribution to the alloresponse seemed major for naive T cells, which also seemed more diverse than memory cells.

On this clone: No antigen is known for it.

Trimming removed 7 bases at V and 0 bases at J, with 12 bases between. Germline V gives CDR1 MGHRA, CDR2 YSYEKL. The CDR3 extends over 14 amino acids. Assay: immunoSEQ multiplex PCR; the TCRdb copy retains only in-frame clones and omits some. The data hold about 56,000 clones, with about 98% observed a single time. The material sequenced was naive CD8+ T cells sorted from blood. The clonotype was recovered from a human donor in good health. This chain uses TRBV4-1 with TRBJ1-1; maybe TRBD1 (5 bases). The CDR3 region is CASNSGLMNTEAFF. The CDR3 nucleotides read TGCGCCAGCAATTCGGGACTGATGAACACTGAAGCTTTCTTT.